This TCR beta chain was sequenced for a study of T cells in Graves' hyperthyroidism and ophthalmopathy. The source material, RNA transcripts, was used to amplify TCR beta CDR3 regions. During a first-round RT-PCR of the TCR CDR3, the HTBI primer set was used. Each CDR3 protein gets one entry after TCRdb re-called the multiplex PCR reads with MiXCR. The table records around 700,000 distinct CDR3 sequences, around 20% of them present only once. The CDR3 extends over 12 amino acids. CDR1 and CDR2 from the germline V gene are LGHDT and YNNKEL (reference sequence). Deletions cut 4 bases from V and 8 bases from J, with 10 bases between. Many counts were recorded for this clonotype. Its cognate antigen is unknown. Study-wide results and limits: The model foresaw ophthalmopathy a median around 6 months prior to onset.

Sequencing used blood. This clonotype was obtained from a woman in her forties or fifties with Graves' hyperthyroidism that later progressed to Graves' ophthalmopathy. The gene calls are TRBV3-1 and TRBJ2-3; no clear D gene. The CDR3 DNA reads TGTGCCAGCAGCCTTGGACGGGCTACGCAGTATTTT. This gives the protein CASSLGRATQYF.